This T cell receptor beta chain stems from a study of early T cells in non-severe SARS-CoV-2 infection. Turning to the study itself: Chains from this unsorted whole-blood bulk RNA could not be paired. Study results and caveats: Comparison of clonotypes with VDJdb favored anti-spike CD8 responses while missing private and CD4 specificities.

A few counts support this clonotype. Antigen unknown. The protocol attached unique molecular identifiers to individual cDNA molecules. TCRdb fed the 5' RACE reads into MiXCR, producing one record per CDR3 protein. Among approximately 120,000 distinct CDR3 sequences listed, under 15% were seen once. Germline V gene sequence: CDR1 SGHRS, CDR2 YFSETQ. CDR3 length: 13 amino acids. Losses at the gene ends were 5 bases for V and 6 bases for J; bases not matched to a gene: 5. This sequence originates from an adult who was a healthcare worker with PCR-confirmed SARS-CoV-2 infection or an uninfected control (not recorded which). What was sequenced was whole blood. V is TRBV5-1 and J is TRBJ2-1; 7 bases match TRBD1. The CDR3 nucleotides read TGCGCCAGCAGGATACGACAGGGCAATGAGCAGTTCTTC. It codes for CASRIRQGNEQFF. Complete variable domain (other parts from reference TRBV5-1 and TRBJ2-1): KAGVTQTPRYLIKTRGQQVTLSCSPISGHRSVSWYQQTPGQGLQFLFEYFSETQRNKGNFPGRFSGRQFSNSRSEMNVSTLELGDSALYLCASRIRQGNEQFFGPGTRLTVL.